This T cell receptor beta chain originates from a study of shared clonotypes between healthy human individuals (dated by TCRdb to the early 2020s). Looking at the study overall: The cohort comprised two women and a few men aged 18 to 49 years. Per donor, three plates each were used for CD4 naive and CD4 memory, two for CD8 naive, and one for CD8 memory. The study deeply sequenced blood TCR repertoires of several healthy adults to estimate repertoire size and the extent of clonotype sharing between individuals. Per donor, leukapheresis produced somewhere between about 0.85 and 8.9 billion PBMCs. To increase sequencing depth and limit assay-specific biases, different laboratories used diverse techniques to prepare libraries and sequence TCR repertoires. Study-wide findings and limitations: Clonotypes shared by all four sorted-subset donors showed higher generation probabilities than non-shared clonotypes. Across four donors, roughly 5.4% of naive CD4, over 3% of naive CD8, 2% to 2.5% of memory CD4, and around 0.4% of memory CD8 clonotypes were shared. Rarefaction of sorted-subset datasets indicated incomplete sequencing despite the large sequencing depth. Sampling was restricted to blood, and TCR repertoires in tissues likely differ from the TCR repertoires found in blood. Estimated clonotype richness was generally larger for naive than for memory subsets. Pairwise subsampling indicated that sequencing depth was expected to affect the degree of clonotype sharing among donors. The genetic and exposure-history diversity represented was limited by the small number of donors.

CD8 naive samples were obtained by positive selection for CCR7 among CD45RO-negative cells, yielding a CD45RA+CCR7+ population from which TemRA cells were excluded. The donors were healthy, HIV-negative adults who had no recently reported acute infections or vaccinations. Every donor was a Caucasian adult living in Nashville, Tennessee, USA. After blood collection by leukapheresis, PBMCs were isolated using Ficoll-Histopaque density gradient centrifugation and then cryopreserved in the vapor phase of liquid nitrogen. Analytical flow cytometry was used to check the purity and quantity of each magnetically sorted T cell population. Genomic DNA was isolated from every sorted fraction and measured by UV absorbance on a Nanodrop 2000c. Worth noting for this clone: Its antigen is still unknown. Base qualities are not recorded, but no much larger clone differs from it by a single base.

V has 6 bases trimmed and J has 5 bases trimmed; junction bases matching no gene number 8. Based on the germline V gene (reference sequence), the CDR1 and CDR2 sequences are MNHNY and SVGAGI. Including cysteine and phenylalanine, the CDR3 has 14 amino acids. Only the CDR3 part of the read is kept: 42 bases, read in frame from the first base. Using the deep immunoSEQ assay, TCR CDR3 regions were amplified from genomic DNA by multiplex PCR. For each cell subset, the extracted genomic DNA was distributed evenly across all wells of several immunoSEQ 96-well plates, and each plate served as one replicate. For sorted subsets, 200 to 250 ng of genomic DNA, equivalent to roughly 30,000 T cell genomes, went into each replicate PCR. Purified libraries were measured with a Qubit 3.0 fluorometer, size-checked on a Bioanalyzer 2100, and measured again with the KAPA Library Quantification kit. Each immunoSEQ 96-well plate was sequenced on its own single-read 150-cycle Illumina NextSeq 550 flow cell. The authors' pipeline ran thus. Because the immunoSEQ output included only junctional sequences and no quality scores, the filtering could not be the same as the filtering used for full-length reads. To assign V/J genes and CDR3, sequences were annotated using PyIR, a Python wrapper for IgBLAST v1.9, with IMGT germline references. Reads were filtered out if the reads had weak V/J assignments (E-value above 1e-6), no CDR3, stop codons, out-of-frame junctions, or ambiguous translated residues. V3J clonotypes were defined as sequences sharing the same inferred V gene, J gene, and CDR3 amino acid sequence. Percentage overlap between repertoires was calculated by dividing the number of shared unique clonotypes by the size of the smaller repertoire. Repertoire richness was assessed with RTK rarefaction, the Chao1 estimator, and Recon v2.1 estimates of unobserved clonotypes. OLGA was used to compute generation probabilities for all TCRbeta clonotypes that the gDNA method yielded from several donors. Not all clones reach the TCRdb copy of this immuneACCESS table, which keeps in-frame sequences only. Checked studies attribute under half of the gap to unresolved V genes and leave the rest unexplained. V, J and clone size were drawn from that table, and D and trimming were deduced from the DNA. Present in this sample are about 2 million clones, 85% to 95% of which were seen just once. The ten largest make up 0.85% to 1.2% of the sample.

The specimen sequenced was naive CD8+ T cells sorted from blood. This sample's cell subset or site label indicates: CD45RA+CCR7+. The receptor was isolated from a man younger than 35 in good health. The V and J segments used are TRBV6-6 and TRBJ1-1, and TRBD1 matches 8 of the central bases. The CDR3 protein sequence reads: CASSPSGTGTEAFF. The DNA sequence is TGTGCCAGCAGCCCCTCCGGGACAGGAACTGAAGCTTTCTTT.